This T cell receptor (beta chain) was retrieved from a study of OX40 agonist ivuxolimab in advanced cancers. As for the study in general: At 0.01 to 10 mg/kg, ivuxolimab was administered intravenously to patients every 2 weeks. Study results and caveats: At 0.1 to 3.0 mg/kg, clonal expansion of CD4+ and CD8+ blood T cells had occurred by week 6.

Sequenced by immunoSEQ multiplex PCR; TCRdb stores in-frame clones only, minus some. The sample holds 25,000 to 30,000 clones; 80% are singletons and the top ten take around 10%. This CDR3 is 13 amino acids long. CDR1 GTSNPN and CDR2 SVGIG come from the germline V gene (reference sequence). Trimming left V 0 bases short and J 4 bases short, with 9 bases between. Autoimmune disease history or systemic immunosuppression barred patients. The study sampled blood at baseline, cycle 4 day 1, and cycle 7 day 1. Concerning this clone itself: Its cognate antigen is unknown.

The chain employs TRBV30 and TRBJ1-1; TRBD1 might be the D (5 bases). The receptor comes from an adult with an advanced solid tumor such as melanoma, head and neck, liver or kidney cancer. The sample here was CD4+ or CD8+ T cells sorted from blood, taken in a trial of the OX40 agonist ivuxolimab. The CDR3 protein is CAWSVVGGTEAFF. The CDR3 DNA sequence: TGTGCCTGGAGTGTTGTGGGGGGCACTGAAGCTTTCTTT.